The present T cell receptor (beta chain) was sequenced within a study of blood T cell repertoires in COVID-19. Overall study context: Sites in the United States, Italy and Spain provided acute and convalescent COVID-19 samples.

Original methodology: For nucleated cells, counts were estimated from reference gene primer amplification. Generated by immunoSEQ multiplex PCR, the TCRdb table keeps only in-frame clones and is missing some. That table is the source of V, J and clone size, and D and trimming were worked out from the DNA. The table has approximately 180,000 clones, about 84% seen once. The CDR3 has 14 residues. Germline values: CDR1 MNHEY, CDR2 SVGEGT. Trimming cost V 6 bases and J 4 bases; bases outside gene matches: 4. Patients from Seattle were sampled longitudinally, starting during active infection. The clonotype comes from a person aged 70 to 79 with COVID-19, enrolled during active disease. This chain links TRBV6-2 or TRBV6-3 with TRBJ1-4, with TRBD1 matching 8 bases. The sequenced sample was peripheral blood. The CDR3 loop reads CASSDRGFNEKLFF. The CDR3 DNA is TGTGCCAGCAGCGACAGGGGCTTTAATGAAAAACTGTTTTTT.